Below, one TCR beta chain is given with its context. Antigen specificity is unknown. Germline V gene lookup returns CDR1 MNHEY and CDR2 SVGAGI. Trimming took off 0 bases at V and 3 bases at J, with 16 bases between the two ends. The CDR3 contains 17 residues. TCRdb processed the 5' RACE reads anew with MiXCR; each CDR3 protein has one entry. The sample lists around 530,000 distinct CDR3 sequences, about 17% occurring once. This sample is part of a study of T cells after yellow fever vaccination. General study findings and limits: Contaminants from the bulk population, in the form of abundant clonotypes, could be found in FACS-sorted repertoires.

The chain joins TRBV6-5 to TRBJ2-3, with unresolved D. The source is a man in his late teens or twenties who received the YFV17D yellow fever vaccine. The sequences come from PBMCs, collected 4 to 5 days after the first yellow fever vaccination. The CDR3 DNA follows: TGTGCCAGCAGTTACTCGGGGAAAAAGGGTAAAACAGATACGCAGTATTTT. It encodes CASSYSGKKGKTDTQYF.